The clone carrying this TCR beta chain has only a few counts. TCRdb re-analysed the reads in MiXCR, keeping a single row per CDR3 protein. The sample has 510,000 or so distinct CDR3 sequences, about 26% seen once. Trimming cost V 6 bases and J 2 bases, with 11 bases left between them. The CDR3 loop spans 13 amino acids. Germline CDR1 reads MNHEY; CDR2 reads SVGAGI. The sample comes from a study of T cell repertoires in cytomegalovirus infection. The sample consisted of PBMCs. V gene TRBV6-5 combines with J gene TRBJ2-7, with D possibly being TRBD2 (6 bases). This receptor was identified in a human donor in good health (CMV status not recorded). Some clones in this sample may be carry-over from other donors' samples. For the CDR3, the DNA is TGTGCCAGCAGGGGGGGTTTGACCTACGAGCAGTACGTC. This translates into CASRGGLTYEQYV.